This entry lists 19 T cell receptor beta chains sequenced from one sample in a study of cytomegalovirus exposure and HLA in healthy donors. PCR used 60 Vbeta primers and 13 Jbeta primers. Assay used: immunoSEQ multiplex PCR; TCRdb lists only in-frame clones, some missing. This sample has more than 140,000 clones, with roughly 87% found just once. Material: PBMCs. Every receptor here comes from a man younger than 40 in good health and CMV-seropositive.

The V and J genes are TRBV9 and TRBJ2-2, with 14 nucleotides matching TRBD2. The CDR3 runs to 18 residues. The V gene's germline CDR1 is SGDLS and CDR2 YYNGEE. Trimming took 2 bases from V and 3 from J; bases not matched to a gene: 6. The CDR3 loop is CASSVGLAGEGDTGELFF. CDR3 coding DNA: TGTGCCAGCAGCGTGGGACTAGCGGGAGAGGGGGACACCGGGGAGCTGTTTTTT.

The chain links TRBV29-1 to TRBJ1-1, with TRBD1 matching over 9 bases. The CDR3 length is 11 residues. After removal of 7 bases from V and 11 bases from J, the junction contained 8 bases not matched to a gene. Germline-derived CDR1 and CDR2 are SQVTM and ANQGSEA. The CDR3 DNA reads TGCAGCGAAAGGACAGGGGATACGGCTTTCTTT. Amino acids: CSERTGDTAFF.

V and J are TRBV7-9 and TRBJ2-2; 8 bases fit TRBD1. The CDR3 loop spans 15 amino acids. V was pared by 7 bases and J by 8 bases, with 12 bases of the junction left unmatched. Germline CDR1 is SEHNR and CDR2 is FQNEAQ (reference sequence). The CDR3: CASNKMDRVRGELFF. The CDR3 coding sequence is TGTGCCAGCAACAAAATGGACAGGGTGAGAGGGGAGCTGTTTTTT.

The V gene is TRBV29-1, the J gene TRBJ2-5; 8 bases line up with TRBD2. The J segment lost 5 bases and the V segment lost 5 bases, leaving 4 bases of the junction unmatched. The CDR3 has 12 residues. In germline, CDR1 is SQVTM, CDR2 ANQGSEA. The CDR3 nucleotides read TGCAGCGTTAACCCGGGGGGGGAGACCCAGTACTTC. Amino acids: CSVNPGGETQYF.

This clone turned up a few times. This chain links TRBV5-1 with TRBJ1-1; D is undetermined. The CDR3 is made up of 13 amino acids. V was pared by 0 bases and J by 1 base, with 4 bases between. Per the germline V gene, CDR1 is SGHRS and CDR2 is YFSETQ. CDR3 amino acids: CASSLAGNTEAFF. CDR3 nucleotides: TGCGCCAGCAGCTTGGCCGGGAACACTGAAGCTTTCTTT.

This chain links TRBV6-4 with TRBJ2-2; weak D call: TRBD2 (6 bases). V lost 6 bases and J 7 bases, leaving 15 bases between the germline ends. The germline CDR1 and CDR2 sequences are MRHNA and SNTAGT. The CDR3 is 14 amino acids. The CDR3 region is CASSRDSLGGELFF. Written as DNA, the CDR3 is TGTGCCAGCAGCCGGGACTCCTTGGGCGGGGAGCTGTTTTTT.

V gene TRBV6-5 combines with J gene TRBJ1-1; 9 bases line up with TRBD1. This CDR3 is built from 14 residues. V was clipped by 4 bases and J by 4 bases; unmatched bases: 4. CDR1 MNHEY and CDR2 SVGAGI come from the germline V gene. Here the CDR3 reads CASSWTGEGTEAFF. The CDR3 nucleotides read TGTGCCAGCAGTTGGACAGGGGAGGGCACTGAAGCTTTCTTT.

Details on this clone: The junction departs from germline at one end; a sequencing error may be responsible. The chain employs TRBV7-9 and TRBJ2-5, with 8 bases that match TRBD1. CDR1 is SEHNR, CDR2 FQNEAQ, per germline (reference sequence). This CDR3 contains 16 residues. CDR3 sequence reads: CSSSTGQGMGRETQYF. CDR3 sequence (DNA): TGTTCCAGCAGCACCGGACAGGGAATGGGGAGGGAGACCCAGTACTTC.

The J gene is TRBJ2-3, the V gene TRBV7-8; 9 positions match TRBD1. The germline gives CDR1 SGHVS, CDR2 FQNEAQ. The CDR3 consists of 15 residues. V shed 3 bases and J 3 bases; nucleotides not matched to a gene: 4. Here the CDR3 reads CASSFPTGGTDTQYF. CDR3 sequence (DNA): TGTGCCAGCAGCTTCCCGACAGGGGGGACAGATACGCAGTATTTT.

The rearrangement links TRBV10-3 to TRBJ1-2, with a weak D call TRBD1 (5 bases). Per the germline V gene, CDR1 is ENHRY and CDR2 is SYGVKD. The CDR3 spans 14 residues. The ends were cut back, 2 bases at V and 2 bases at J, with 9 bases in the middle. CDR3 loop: CAISETGDNYGYTF. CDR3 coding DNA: TGTGCCATCAGTGAGACAGGAGACAACTATGGCTACACCTTC.

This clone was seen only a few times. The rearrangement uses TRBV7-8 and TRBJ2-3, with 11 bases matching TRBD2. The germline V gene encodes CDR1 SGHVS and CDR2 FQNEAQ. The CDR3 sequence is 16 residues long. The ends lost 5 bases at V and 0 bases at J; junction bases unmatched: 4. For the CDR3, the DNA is TGTGCCAGCAGCCCGGGGACTAGCGGAAGCACAGATACGCAGTATTTT. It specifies CASSPGTSGSTDTQYF. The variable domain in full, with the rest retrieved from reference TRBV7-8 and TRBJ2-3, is GAGVSQSPRYKVAKRGQDVALRCDPISGHVSLFWYQQALGQGPEFLTYFQNEAQLDKSGLPSDRFFAERPEGSVSTLKIQRTQQEDSAVYLCASSPGTSGSTDTQYFGPGTRLTVL.

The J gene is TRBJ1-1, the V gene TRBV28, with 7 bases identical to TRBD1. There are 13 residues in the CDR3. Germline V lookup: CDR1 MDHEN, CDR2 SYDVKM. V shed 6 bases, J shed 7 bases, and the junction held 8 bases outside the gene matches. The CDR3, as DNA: TGTGCCAGCAGCCAAACAACAGGGGTTGAAGCTTTCTTT. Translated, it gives CASSQTTGVEAFF.

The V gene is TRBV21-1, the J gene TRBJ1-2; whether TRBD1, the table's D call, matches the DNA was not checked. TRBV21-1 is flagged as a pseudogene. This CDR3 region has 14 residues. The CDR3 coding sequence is TGTGCCAGCAGCACATTGGAAGGGGGCGGAGGCTACACCTTC. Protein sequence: CASSTLEGGGGYTF.

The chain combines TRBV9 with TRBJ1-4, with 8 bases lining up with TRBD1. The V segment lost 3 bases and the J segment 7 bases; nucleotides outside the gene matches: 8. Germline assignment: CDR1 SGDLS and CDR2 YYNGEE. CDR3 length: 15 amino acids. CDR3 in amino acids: CASSASDRGGEKLFF. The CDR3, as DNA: TGTGCCAGCAGCGCCAGCGACAGGGGAGGTGAAAAACTGTTTTTT.

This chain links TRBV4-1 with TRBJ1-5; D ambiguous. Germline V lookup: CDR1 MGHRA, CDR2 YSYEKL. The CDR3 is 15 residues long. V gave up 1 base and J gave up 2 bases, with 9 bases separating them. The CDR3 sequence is CASSQGPGGNQPQHF. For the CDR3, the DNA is TGCGCCAGCAGCCAAGGACCTGGAGGCAATCAGCCCCAGCATTTT.

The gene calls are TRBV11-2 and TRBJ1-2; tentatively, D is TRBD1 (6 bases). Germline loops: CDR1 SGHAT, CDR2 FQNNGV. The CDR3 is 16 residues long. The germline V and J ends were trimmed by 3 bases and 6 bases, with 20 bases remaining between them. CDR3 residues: CASSFGLITGMDGYTF. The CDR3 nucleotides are TGTGCCAGCAGCTTCGGCCTAATCACAGGGATGGATGGCTACACCTTC.

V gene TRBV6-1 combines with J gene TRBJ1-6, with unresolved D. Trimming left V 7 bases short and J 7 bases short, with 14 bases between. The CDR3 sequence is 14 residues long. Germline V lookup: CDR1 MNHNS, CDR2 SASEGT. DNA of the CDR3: TGTGCCAGCAACCCCTTAACGGGAAATTCACCCCTCCACTTT. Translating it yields CASNPLTGNSPLHF.

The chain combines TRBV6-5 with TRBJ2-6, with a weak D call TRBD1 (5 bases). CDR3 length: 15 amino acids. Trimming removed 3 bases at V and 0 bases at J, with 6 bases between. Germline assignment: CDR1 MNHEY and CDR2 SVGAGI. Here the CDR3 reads CASSYDSSGANVLTF. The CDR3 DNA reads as TGTGCCAGCAGTTATGACAGCTCTGGGGCCAACGTCCTGACTTTC.

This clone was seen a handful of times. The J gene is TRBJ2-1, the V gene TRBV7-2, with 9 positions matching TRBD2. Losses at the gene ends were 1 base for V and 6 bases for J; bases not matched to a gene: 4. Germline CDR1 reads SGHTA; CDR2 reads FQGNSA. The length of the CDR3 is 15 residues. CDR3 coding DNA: TGTGCCAGCAGCTTAGGCGGGGGGGCTTTCAATGAGCAGTTCTTC. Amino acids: CASSLGGGAFNEQFF.